This T cell receptor (beta chain) stems from a study of cytomegalovirus exposure and HLA in healthy donors. Findings and caveats of the study: Per a later analysis, about 18,000 TCR beta sequences showed association with HLA alleles at 0.05 false discovery rate. Reportedly, HLA-A and HLA-B alleles of most subjects were accurately predicted from TCR beta. A previous analysis found most TCR beta V segments productive roughly 87% or roughly 30% of the time.

Concerning this clone: Its matching antigen is unknown.

Germline V CDR1 and CDR2: SGHTA, FQGTGA. The CDR3 is 18 residues long. The junction had 9 bases not matched to a gene; V was cut back by 4 bases and J by 2 bases. PCR was performed using 60 Vbeta and 13 Jbeta primers. Here immunoSEQ multiplex PCR was the method, and the copy in TCRdb shows in-frame clones only, minus some. The table records over 150,000 clones, roughly 74% of them present only once. The chain carries TRBV7-3 and TRBJ2-3; TRBD2 matches at 13 bases. The specimen sequenced was PBMCs. This sequence originates from a man younger than 30 in good health and CMV-seronegative. CDR3 in amino acids: CASSSVGTSGAYTDTQYF. The DNA of the CDR3 is TGTGCCAGCAGCTCTGTCGGGACTAGCGGGGCCTACACAGATACGCAGTATTTT.